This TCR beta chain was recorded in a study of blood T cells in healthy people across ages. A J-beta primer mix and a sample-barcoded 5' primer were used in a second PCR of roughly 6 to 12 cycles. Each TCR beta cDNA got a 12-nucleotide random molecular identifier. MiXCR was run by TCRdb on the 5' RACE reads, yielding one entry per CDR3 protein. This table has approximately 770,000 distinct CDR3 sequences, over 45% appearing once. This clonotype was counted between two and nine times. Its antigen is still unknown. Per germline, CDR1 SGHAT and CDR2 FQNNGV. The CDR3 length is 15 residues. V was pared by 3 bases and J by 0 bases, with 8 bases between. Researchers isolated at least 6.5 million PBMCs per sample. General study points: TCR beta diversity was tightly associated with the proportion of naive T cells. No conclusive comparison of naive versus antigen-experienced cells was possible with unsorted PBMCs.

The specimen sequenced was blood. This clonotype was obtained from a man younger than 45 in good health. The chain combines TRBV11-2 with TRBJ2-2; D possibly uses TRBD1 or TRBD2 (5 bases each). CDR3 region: CASSLGVANTGELFF. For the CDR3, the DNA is TGTGCCAGCAGCTTGGGGGTGGCGAACACCGGGGAGCTGTTTTTT. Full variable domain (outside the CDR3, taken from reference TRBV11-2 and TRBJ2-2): EAGVAQSPRYKIIEKRQSVAFWCNPISGHATLYWYQQILGQGPKLLIQFQNNGVVDDSQLPKDRFSAERLKGVDSTLKIQPAKLEDSAVYLCASSLGVANTGELFFGEGSRLTVL.